Detailed here is one T cell receptor (beta chain). The antigen remains unidentified. The table came from immunoSEQ multiplex PCR; TCRdb's copy has only in-frame clones and leaves some out. The data contain some 110,000 clones, about nine tenths of them singletons. From the roughly 110-subject validation cohort, which was separate from the roughly 620-subject first cohort, the donors were drawn. The data derive from a study of cytomegalovirus exposure and HLA in healthy donors. Study information: Both the 120 or so validation repertoires and the approximately 670 first-cohort repertoires used the same platform, as reported by a later analysis. Study-wide findings and caveats: Researchers catalogued 160 or so TCR beta chains as cytomegalovirus-associated. Most TCR sequences were rare, but some public TCRs occurred in many donors.

The V gene's germline CDR1 is SGHTA and CDR2 FQGNSA. V was trimmed by 0 bases and J by 0 bases, leaving 9 bases between them. CDR3 length equals 16 residues. Sequencing was done on a sample of PBMCs. This TCR was sampled from a man aged 18-30 years in good health and CMV-seronegative. This chain links TRBV7-2 with TRBJ1-3, with a possible D match to TRBD1 (6 bases). This CDR3 reads CASSLAGGASGNTIYF. The CDR3 bases are TGTGCCAGCAGCTTAGCGGGGGGGGCCTCTGGAAACACCATATATTTT.